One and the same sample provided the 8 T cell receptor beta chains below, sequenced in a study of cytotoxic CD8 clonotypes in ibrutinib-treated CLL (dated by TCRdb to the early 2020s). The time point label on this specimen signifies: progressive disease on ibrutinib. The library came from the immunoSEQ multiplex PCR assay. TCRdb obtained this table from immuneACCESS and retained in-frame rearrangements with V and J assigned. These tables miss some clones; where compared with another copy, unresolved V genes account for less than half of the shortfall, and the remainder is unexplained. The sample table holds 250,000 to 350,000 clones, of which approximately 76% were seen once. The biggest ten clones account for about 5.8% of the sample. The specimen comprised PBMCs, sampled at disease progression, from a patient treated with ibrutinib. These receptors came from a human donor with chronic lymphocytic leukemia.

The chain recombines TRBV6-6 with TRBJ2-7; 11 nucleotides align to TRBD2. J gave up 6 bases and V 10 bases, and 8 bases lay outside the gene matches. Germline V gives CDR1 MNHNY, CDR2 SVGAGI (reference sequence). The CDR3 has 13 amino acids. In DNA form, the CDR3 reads TGTGCCATCAAAAGACTAGCGGGGAGCGAGCAGTACTTC. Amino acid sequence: CAIKRLAGSEQYF.

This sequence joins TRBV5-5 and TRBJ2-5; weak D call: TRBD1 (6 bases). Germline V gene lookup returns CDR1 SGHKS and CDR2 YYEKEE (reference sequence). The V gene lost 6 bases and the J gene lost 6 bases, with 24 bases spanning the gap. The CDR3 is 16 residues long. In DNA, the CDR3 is TGTGCCAGCACCCCTTGGGTGGGGGCTCCTCGGCAGACCCAGTACTTC. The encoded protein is CASTPWVGAPRQTQYF. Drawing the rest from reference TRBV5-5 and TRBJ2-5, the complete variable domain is DAGVTQSPTHLIKTRGQQVTLRCSPISGHKSVSWYQQVLGQGPQFIFQYYEKEERGRGNFPDRFSARQFPNYSSELNVNALLLGDSALYLCASTPWVGAPRQTQYFGPGTRLLVL.

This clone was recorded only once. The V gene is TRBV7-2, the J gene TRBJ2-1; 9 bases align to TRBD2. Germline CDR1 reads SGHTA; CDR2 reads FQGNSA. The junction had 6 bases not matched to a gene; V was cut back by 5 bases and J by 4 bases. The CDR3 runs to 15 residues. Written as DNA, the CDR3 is TGTGCCAGCAGCGTCAGCGGGGGGTCGTACAATGAGCAGTTCTTC. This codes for CASSVSGGSYNEQFF.

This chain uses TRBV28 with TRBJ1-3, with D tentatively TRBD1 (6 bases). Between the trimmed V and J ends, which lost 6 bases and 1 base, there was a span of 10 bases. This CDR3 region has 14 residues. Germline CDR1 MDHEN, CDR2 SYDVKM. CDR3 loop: CASRLTGSGNTIYF. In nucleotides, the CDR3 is TGTGCCAGCAGACTCACAGGGTCTGGAAACACCATATATTTT.

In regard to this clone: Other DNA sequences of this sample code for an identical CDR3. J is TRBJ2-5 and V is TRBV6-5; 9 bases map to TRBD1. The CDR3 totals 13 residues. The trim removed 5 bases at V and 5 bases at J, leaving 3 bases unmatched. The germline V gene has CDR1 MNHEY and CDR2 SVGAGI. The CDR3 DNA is TGTGCCAGCAGTGGACAGGGGCGGGAGACCCAGTACTTC. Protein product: CASSGQGRETQYF.

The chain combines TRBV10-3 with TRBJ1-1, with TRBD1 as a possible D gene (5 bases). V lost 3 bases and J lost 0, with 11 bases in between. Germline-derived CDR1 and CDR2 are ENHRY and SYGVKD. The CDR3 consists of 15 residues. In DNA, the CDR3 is TGTGCCATCAGTGAATCTGAGACAGTGAACACTGAAGCTTTCTTT. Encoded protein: CAISESETVNTEAFF.

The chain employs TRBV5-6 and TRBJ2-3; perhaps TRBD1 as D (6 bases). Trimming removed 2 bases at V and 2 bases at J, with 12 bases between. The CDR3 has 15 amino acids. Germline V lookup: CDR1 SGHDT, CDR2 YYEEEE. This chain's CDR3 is CASSFSTGYTDTQYF. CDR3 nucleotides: TGTGCCAGCAGCTTCAGTACAGGGTACACAGATACGCAGTATTTT.

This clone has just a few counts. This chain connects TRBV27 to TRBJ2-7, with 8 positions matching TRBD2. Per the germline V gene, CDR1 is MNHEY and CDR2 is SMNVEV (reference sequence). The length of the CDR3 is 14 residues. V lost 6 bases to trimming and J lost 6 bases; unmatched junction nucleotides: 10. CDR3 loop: CASRLSGRAGEQYF. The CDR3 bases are TGTGCCAGCAGGCTCAGCGGGAGAGCCGGCGAGCAGTACTTC.